This T cell receptor (beta chain) is from a study of graft-versus-host responses after intestinal transplantation. This CDR3 region has 14 residues. The V end was cut by 7 bases, the J end by 1 base, with 10 bases between. Per the germline V gene, CDR1 is MNHNS and CDR2 is SASEGT. Profiling relied on immunoSEQ multiplex PCR, and the TCRdb table lists in-frame clones only, not all of them. In the table there are about 8,000 clones, 74% of which are singletons. The starting material, graft tissue, was processed to release intraepithelial and lamina propria lymphocytes. The receptor was isolated from a human patient who received an intestinal transplant, so some T cells may come from the graft donor. The sample here was ileum tissue, taken roughly 74 weeks after intestinal transplant. J is TRBJ2-2 and V is TRBV6-1; D is undetermined. The CDR3 coding sequence is TGTGCCAGCATTCTACAGCGGAACACCGGGGAGCTGTTTTTT. It specifies CASILQRNTGELFF.